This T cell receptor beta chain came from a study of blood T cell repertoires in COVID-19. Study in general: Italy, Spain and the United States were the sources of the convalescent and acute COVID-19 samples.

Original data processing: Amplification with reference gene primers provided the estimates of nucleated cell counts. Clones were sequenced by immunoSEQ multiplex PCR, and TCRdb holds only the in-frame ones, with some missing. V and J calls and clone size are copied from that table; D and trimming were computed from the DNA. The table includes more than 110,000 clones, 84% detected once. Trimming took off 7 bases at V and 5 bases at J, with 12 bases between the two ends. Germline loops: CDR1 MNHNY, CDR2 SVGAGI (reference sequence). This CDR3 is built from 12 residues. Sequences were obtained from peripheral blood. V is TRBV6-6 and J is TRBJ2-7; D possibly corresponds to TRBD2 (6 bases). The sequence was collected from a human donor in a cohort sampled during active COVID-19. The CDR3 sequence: CASNGGRDEQYF. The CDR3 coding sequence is TGTGCCAGCAACGGGGGTAGGGACGAGCAGTACTTC.